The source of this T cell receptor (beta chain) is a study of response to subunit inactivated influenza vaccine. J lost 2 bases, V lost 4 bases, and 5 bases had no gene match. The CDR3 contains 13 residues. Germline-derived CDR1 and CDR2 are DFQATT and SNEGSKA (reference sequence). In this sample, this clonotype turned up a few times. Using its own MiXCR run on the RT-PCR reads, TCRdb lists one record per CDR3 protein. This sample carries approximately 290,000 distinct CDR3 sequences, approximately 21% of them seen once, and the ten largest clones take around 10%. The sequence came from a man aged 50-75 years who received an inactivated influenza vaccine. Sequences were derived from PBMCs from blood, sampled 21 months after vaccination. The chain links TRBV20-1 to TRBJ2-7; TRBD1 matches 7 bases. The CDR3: CSATGTVAYEQYF. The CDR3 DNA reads TGCAGTGCTACCGGGACAGTGGCCTACGAGCAGTACTTC.